This T cell receptor (beta chain) comes out of a study of cytomegalovirus exposure and HLA in healthy donors. The primer mix had 60 Vbeta and 13 Jbeta primers. Assay used: immunoSEQ multiplex PCR; TCRdb lists only in-frame clones, some missing. Its table lists more than 200,000 clones. The sequence derives from a woman aged 25 to 45 in good health and CMV-seropositive. The material sequenced was PBMCs.

The CDR3 is CATQIGRDSPLHF. The CDR3 DNA sequence: TGTGCCACCCAGATTGGGCGCGACTCACCCCTCCACTTT. V gene TRBV15 combines with J gene TRBJ1-6; D remains unclear. CDR3 size: 13 residues. The germline V and J ends were trimmed by 8 bases and 10 bases, with 15 bases remaining between them. Looked up from germline, CDR1 is LNHNV and CDR2 is YYDKDF (reference sequence).